This is a list of T cell receptor beta chains from one sample in a study of CD8 T cells in ankylosing spondylitis. TCRdb called the 5' RACE reads again in MiXCR, with one record for every CDR3 protein. The repertoire holds under 950,000 distinct CDR3 sequences, 15% to 20% seen once, with under 20% in the top ten. The sample consisted of blood, either unsorted or a sorted T cell fraction (not recorded which). The receptor set was obtained from a male donor with ankylosing spondylitis. Each CDR3 is given with its conserved first and last residue. D genes are given only for firm matches. Part of the rows lack a size; the others show once, few, many or a class for expanded clones.

>TRBJ2-3|17|TRBV4-3|NA|few
CASSKGDSGYVTDTQYF
TGCGCCAGCAGCAAAGGGGACTCCGGGTACGTGACAGATACGCAGTATTTT
>TRBJ1-2|14|TRBV4-1|NA|once
CASSPEVSGYGYTF
TGCGCCAGCAGCCCCGAAGTCTCCGGCTATGGCTACACCTTC
>TRBJ2-1|16|TRBV5-5|TRBD2|once
CASSHSTSKSYNEQFF
TGTGCCAGCAGCCACTCGACTAGCAAATCCTACAATGAGCAGTTCTTC
>TRBJ2-7|14|TRBV19|TRBD2|NA
CASSMAGGNYEQYF
TGTGCCAGTAGTATGGCGGGAGGCAACTACGAGCAGTACTTC
>TRBJ1-1|15|TRBV18|NA|NA
CASSPGSSMNTEAFF
TGTGCCAGCTCACCAGGCAGTAGCATGAACACTGAAGCTTTCTTT
>TRBJ1-1|14|TRBV3-1|TRBD1|few
CASTLGQGYTEAFF
TGTGCCAGCACCCTAGGACAGGGTTACACTGAAGCTTTCTTT
>TRBJ1-1|17|TRBV29-1|TRBD1|few
CSVERRDRGAMNTEAFF
TGCAGCGTTGAGAGACGGGACAGGGGGGCCATGAACACTGAAGCTTTCTTT
>TRBJ1-1|13|TRBV12-3/TRBV12-4|TRBD1|NA
CASRRGQGTEAFF
TGTGCCAGCAGGAGGGGGCAGGGAACTGAAGCTTTCTTT
>TRBJ1-1|12|TRBV20-1|TRBD1|few
CSASRGTTEAFF
TGCAGTGCTAGCAGGGGGACCACTGAAGCTTTCTTT
>TRBJ2-7|15|TRBV20-1|TRBD1|few
CSARDATGGFAEQYF
TGCAGTGCTAGAGATGCGACAGGGGGCTTTGCCGAGCAGTACTTC
>TRBJ1-1|13|TRBV4-2|NA|many
CASSSWGDTEAFF
TGTGCCAGCAGCTCCTGGGGGGACACTGAAGCTTTCTTT
>TRBJ1-2|13|TRBV7-8|NA|few
CASSLSLGDGYTF
TGTGCCAGCAGCTTATCGTTAGGGGACGGCTACACCTTC
>TRBJ2-7|17|TRBV20-1|TRBD2|NA
CSARFPGRAGPFYEQYF
TGCAGTGCCAGGTTCCCTGGTCGAGCGGGGCCTTTCTACGAGCAGTACTTC
>TRBJ2-1|14|TRBV6-5|TRBD2|few
CASSYKGGVDEQFF
TGTGCCAGCAGTTACAAGGGAGGGGTAGATGAGCAGTTCTTC
>TRBJ1-6|15|TRBV5-4|TRBD1|NA
CASSRYGQGNSPLHF
TGTGCCAGCAGCAGATATGGACAGGGAAATTCACCCCTCCACTTT
>TRBJ2-2|12|TRBV6-5|NA|NA
CASSRGGGELFF
TGTGCCAGCAGCCGGGGTGGCGGGGAGCTGTTTTTT